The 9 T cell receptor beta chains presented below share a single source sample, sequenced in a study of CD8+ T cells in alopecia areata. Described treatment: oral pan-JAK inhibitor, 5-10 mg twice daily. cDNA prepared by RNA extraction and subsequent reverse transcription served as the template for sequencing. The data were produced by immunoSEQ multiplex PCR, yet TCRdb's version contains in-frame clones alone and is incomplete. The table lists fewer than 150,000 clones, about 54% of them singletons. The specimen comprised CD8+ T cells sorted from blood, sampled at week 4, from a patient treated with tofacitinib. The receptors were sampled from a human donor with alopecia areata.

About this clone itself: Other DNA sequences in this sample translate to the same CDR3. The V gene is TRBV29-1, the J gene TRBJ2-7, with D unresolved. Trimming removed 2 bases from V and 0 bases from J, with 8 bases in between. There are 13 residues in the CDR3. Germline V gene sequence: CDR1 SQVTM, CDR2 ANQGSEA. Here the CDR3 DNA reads TGCAGCGTTGAACGAGGTACCTCCTACGAGCAGTACTTC. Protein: CSVERGTSYEQYF.

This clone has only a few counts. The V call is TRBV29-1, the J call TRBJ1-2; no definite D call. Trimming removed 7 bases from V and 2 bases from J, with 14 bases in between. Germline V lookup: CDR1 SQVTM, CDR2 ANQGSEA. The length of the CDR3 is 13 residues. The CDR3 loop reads CSGGNGGNYGYTF. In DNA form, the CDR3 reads TGCAGCGGAGGGAACGGTGGGAACTATGGCTACACCTTC. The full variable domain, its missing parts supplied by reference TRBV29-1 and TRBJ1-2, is SAVISQKPSRDICQRGTSLTIQCQVDSQVTMMFWYRQQPGQSLTLIATANQGSEATYESGFVIDKFPISRPNLTFSTLTVSNMSPEDSSIYLCSGGNGGNYGYTFGSGTRLTVV.

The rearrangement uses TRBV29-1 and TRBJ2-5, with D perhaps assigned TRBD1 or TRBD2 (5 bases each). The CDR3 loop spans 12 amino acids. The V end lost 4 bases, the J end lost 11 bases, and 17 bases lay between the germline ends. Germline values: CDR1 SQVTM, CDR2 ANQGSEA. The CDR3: CSVVGEEGPQYF. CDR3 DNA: TGCAGCGTTGTGGGCGAAGAGGGACCTCAGTACTTC.

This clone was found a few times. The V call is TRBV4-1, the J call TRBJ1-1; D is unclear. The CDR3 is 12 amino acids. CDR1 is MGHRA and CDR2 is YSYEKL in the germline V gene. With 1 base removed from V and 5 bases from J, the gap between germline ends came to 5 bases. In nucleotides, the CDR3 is TGCGCCAGCAGCCAAGGAGATACTGAAGCTTTCTTT. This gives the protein CASSQGDTEAFF.

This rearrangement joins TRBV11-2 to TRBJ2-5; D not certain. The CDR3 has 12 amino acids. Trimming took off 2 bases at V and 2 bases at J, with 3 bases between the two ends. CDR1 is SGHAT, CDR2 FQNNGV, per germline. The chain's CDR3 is CASSLLQETQYF. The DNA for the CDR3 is TGTGCCAGCAGCTTATTACAAGAGACCCAGTACTTC.

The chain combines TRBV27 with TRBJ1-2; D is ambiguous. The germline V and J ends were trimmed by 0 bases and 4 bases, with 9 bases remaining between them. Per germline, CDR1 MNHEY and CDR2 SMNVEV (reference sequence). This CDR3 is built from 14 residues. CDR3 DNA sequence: TGTGCCAGCAGTTTATCGTCCGGGCTCTATGGCTACACCTTC. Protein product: CASSLSSGLYGYTF.

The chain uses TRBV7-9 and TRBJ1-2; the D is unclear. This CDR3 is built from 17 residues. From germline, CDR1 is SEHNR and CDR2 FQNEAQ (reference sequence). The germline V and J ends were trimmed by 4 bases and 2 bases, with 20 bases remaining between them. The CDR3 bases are TGTGCCAGCAGCTCAAGTTTTGGGTCTGTCGCGAACTATGGCTACACCTTC. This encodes CASSSSFGSVANYGYTF.

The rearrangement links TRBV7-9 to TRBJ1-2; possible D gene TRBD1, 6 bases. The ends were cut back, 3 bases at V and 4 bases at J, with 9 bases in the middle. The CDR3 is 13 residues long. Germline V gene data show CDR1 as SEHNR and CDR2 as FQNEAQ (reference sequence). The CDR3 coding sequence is TGTGCCAGCAGCTTGGACAGCCTCTATGGCTACACCTTC. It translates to CASSLDSLYGYTF.

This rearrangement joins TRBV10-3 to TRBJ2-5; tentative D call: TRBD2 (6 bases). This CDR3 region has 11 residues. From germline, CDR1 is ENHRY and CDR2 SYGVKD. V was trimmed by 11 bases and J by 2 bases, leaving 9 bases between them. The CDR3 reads CAPAGQETQYF. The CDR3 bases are TGTGCCCCCGCGGGACAAGAGACCCAGTACTTC.